This TCR beta chain appears in the sequencing data of a study of blood T cell repertoires in COVID-19. Across the whole study: From T cells, B-cell-depleted T cells, or PBMCs came the material, which was cDNA or gDNA.

V was trimmed by 6 bases and J by 14 bases, leaving 11 bases between them. CDR3 length: 10 amino acids. Germline-derived CDR1 and CDR2 are DFQATT and SNEGSKA (reference sequence). TCRdb's table, derived via immunoSEQ multiplex PCR, lists solely in-frame clones and lacks some. The sample has roughly 180,000 clones; 86% are singletons. The V and J genes are TRBV20-1 and TRBJ1-6; a weak D match, TRBD1 (5 bases). Sample: peripheral blood. This TCR came from a woman younger than 45 with active or convalescent COVID-19. The chain's CDR3 is CSARRGALHF. The CDR3 DNA follows: TGCAGTGCCCGTCGGGGGGCCCTCCACTTT.